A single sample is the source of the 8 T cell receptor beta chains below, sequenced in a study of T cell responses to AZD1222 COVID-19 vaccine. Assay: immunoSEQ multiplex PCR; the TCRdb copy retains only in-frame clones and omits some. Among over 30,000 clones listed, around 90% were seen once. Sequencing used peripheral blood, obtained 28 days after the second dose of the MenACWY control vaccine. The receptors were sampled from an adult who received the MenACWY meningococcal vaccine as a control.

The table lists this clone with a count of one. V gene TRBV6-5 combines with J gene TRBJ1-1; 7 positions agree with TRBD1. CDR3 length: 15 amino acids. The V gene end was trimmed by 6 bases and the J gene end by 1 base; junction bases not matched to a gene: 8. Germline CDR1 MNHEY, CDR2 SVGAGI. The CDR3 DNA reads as TGTGCCAGCAGACTTAGGGGACAGAAGAACACTGAAGCTTTCTTT. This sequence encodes CASRLRGQKNTEAFF.

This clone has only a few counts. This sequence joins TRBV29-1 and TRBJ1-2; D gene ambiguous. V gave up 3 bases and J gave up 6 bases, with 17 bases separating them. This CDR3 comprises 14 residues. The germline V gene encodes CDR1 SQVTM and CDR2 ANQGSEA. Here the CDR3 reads CSVETVGLWHGYTF. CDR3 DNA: TGCAGCGTTGAGACGGTCGGTCTGTGGCATGGCTACACCTTC.

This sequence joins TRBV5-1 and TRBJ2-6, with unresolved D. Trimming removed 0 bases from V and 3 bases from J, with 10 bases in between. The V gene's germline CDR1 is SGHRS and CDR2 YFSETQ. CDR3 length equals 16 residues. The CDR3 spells CASSLVGAYGANVLTF. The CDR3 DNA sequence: TGCGCCAGCAGCTTGGTAGGAGCGTATGGGGCCAACGTCCTGACTTTC.

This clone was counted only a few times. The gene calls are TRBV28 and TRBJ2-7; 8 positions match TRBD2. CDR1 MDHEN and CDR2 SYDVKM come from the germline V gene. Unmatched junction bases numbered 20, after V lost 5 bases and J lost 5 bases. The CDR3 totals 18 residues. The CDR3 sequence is CASSPILADLRNSDEQYF. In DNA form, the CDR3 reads TGTGCCAGCAGTCCGATACTAGCGGACCTCAGGAACAGCGACGAGCAGTACTTC.

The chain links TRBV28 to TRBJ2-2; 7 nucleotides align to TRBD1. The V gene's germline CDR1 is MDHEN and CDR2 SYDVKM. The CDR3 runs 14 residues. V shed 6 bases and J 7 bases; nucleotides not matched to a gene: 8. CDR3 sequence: CASRKQGHGGELFF. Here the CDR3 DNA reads TGTGCCAGCAGGAAACAGGGGCATGGCGGGGAGCTGTTTTTT.

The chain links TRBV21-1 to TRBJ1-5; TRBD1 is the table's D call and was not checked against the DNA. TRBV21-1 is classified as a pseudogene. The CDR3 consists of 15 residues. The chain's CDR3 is CASSLQGQSNQPQHF. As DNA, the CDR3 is TGTGCCAGCAGCCTACAGGGACAGAGCAATCAGCCCCAGCATTTT.

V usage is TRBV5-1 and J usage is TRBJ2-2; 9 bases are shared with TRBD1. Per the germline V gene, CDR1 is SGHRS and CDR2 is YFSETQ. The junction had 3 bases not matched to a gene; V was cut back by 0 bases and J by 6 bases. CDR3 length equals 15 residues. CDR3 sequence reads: CASSLATGGSGELFF. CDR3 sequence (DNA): TGCGCCAGCAGCTTGGCCACAGGGGGCTCCGGGGAGCTGTTTTTT. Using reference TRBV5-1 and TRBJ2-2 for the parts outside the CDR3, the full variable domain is KAGVTQTPRYLIKTRGQQVTLSCSPISGHRSVSWYQQTPGQGLQFLFEYFSETQRNKGNFPGRFSGRQFSNSRSEMNVSTLELGDSALYLCASSLATGGSGELFFGEGSRLTVL.

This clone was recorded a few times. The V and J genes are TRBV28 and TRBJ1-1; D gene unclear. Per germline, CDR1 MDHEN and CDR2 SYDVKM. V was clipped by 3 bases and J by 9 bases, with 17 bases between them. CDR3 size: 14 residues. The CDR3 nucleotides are TGTGCCAGCAGTTTTGGGCGGAGAACACTGAAAGCTTTCTTT. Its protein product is CASSFGRRTLKAFF. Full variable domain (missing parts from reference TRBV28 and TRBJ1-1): DVKVTQSSRYLVKRTGEKVFLECVQDMDHENMFWYRQDPGLGLRLIYFSYDVKMKEKGDIPEGYSVSREKKERFSLILESASTNQTSMYLCASSFGRRTLKAFFGQGTRLTVV.